This entry lists 8 T cell receptor beta chains sequenced from one sample in a study of T cell repertoires in cytomegalovirus infection (dated by TCRdb to about 2019). These receptors have no identified antigens. These reads were obtained on an Illumina HiSeq 1500. TCRdb passed the public sequencing reads through fastp at Q25 and MiXCR, retaining productive beta sequences. Here each entry gathers all rows of one CDR3 protein and keeps the most common genes and DNA. The sample yields about 830,000 distinct CDR3 sequences; roughly 33% were counted once. The ten largest clones capture around 11% of the sample. The sample's treatment or condition label is to be understood as: in vitro stimulation with specific CMV peptide epitopes to enrich CMV-specific T cells. The source was cultured CD8+ T cells from PBMCs, collected from culture after CMV antigen stimulation. These receptors came from a human donor in good health (CMV status not recorded). Some clones in this sample may be carry-over from other donors' samples.

The table lists this clonotype with a few counts. CDR3 in amino acids: CASEPGLGANTGELFF. CDR3 nucleotide sequence: TGTGCCAGCGAGCCGGGACTAGGCGCGAACACCGGGGAGCTGTTTTTT. J is TRBJ2-2 and V is TRBV13; 8 nucleotides match TRBD2. CDR3 size: 16 residues. J lost 0 bases, V lost 8 bases, and 8 bases had no gene match. Germline V gene data show CDR1 as PRHDT and CDR2 as FYEKMQ (reference sequence).

The gene calls are TRBV29-1 and TRBJ1-1, with D unclear. The CDR3 runs 10 residues. CDR1 and CDR2 from the germline V gene are SQVTM and ANQGSEA. V gave up 6 bases and J gave up 6 bases, with 8 bases separating them. The CDR3, as DNA: TGCAGCGTGACGGTCCCTGAAGCTTTCTTT. Amino acids: CSVTVPEAFF.

This clonotype showed up many times. The CDR3 sequence: CASRGGLGADYEQYF. The CDR3 region has the DNA TGTGCCAGCAGGGGGGGGCTAGGAGCCGATTACGAGCAGTACTTC. The V gene is TRBV7-2, the J gene TRBJ2-7; possibly TRBD2 for D (7 bases). V lost 6 bases and J lost 4, with 19 bases in between. Germline assignment: CDR1 SGHTA and CDR2 FQGNSA. The CDR3 totals 15 residues.

The genes are TRBV4-1 and TRBJ1-5; maybe TRBD1 (6 bases). The CDR3 sequence is 15 residues long. V dropped 3 bases and J dropped 4 bases, with 13 bases sitting between them. Germline-derived CDR1 and CDR2 are MGHRA and YSYEKL. In nucleotides, the CDR3 is TGCGCCAGCAGCCACCGGCAGGGGAATAATCAGCCCCAGCATTTT. This translates into CASSHRQGNNQPQHF.

The chain recombines TRBV4-3 with TRBJ2-1, with D perhaps assigned TRBD1 or TRBD2 (5 bases each). Trimming removed 4 bases at V and 4 bases at J, with 17 bases between. The CDR3 length is 16 residues. The germline gives CDR1 LGHNA, CDR2 YSLEER. As DNA, the CDR3 is TGCGCCAGCAGCCTCGGGACGGCTACCTCATACAATGAGCAGTTCTTC. Amino acids: CASSLGTATSYNEQFF.

The V call is TRBV10-3, the J call TRBJ2-7, with TRBD2 identical over 7 bases. V gave up 6 bases and J gave up 2 bases; unmatched junction bases: 25. CDR3 length equals 20 residues. The germline V gene encodes CDR1 ENHRY and CDR2 SYGVKD. CDR3 bases: TGTGCCATCAGCAAACTTATACGCGGGAGCAGGACGCCAGACACCTACGAGCAGTACTTC. The encoded protein is CAISKLIRGSRTPDTYEQYF.

This clonotype came up a few times. CDR3 sequence: CASSNRALGAEAFF. CDR3 DNA sequence: TGTGCCAGCAGCAACAGGGCTTTAGGGGCTGAAGCTTTCTTT. The chain links TRBV7-6 to TRBJ1-1; D perhaps matches TRBD1 (6 bases). Trimming left V 5 bases short and J 6 bases short, with 16 bases between. CDR1 and CDR2 from the germline V gene are SGHVS and FNYEAQ. This CDR3 has 14 residues.

Only a few counts were recorded for this clonotype. The gene calls are TRBV7-8 and TRBJ2-3, with 7 bases fitting TRBD1. Germline CDR1 SGHVS, CDR2 FQNEAQ. The CDR3 length is 17 residues. Trimming at V came to 5 bases and at J to 0 bases, leaving 11 bases not matched to a gene. The CDR3 DNA is TGTGCCAGCAGCGGTAAAAACAGGGGATCTAGCACAGATACGCAGTATTTT. This sequence encodes CASSGKNRGSSTDTQYF.